This T cell receptor (beta chain) was recorded in a study of blood T cell repertoires in COVID-19. Overall study: Collection of acute and convalescent COVID-19 samples took place in the United States, Italy and Spain. PBMCs, B-cell-depleted T cells, or T cells provided the cDNA or gDNA that made up the material.

Under the authors' procedure: Reference gene primer amplification yielded estimated nucleated cell counts. Some clones are missing from TCRdb's copy, which holds only in-frame ones; the method was immunoSEQ multiplex PCR. V and J calls and clone size are those listed in that table; D and trimming were worked out from the DNA. The sample has about 140,000 clones, about four fifths seen once; the top ten hold 3% to 4.5%. V lost 3 bases and J lost 7, with 18 bases in between. Germline V lookup: CDR1 MGHDK, CDR2 SYGVNS. This CDR3 is built from 16 residues. The clonotype comes from a woman aged 55-70 years with acute or convalescent COVID-19. Sequencing was performed on peripheral blood. The genes are TRBV25-1 and TRBJ1-4; a possible D gene is TRBD1 (6 bases). CDR3 residues: CASSDLSNRAGEKLFF. CDR3 coding DNA: TGTGCCAGCAGTGATCTCTCGAACAGGGCAGGTGAAAAACTGTTTTTT.